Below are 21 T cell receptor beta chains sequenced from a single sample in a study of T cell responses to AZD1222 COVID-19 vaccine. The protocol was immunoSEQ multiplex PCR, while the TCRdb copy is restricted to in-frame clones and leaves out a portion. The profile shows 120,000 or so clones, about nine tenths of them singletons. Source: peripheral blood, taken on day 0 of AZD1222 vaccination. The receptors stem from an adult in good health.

Written as DNA, the CDR3 is TGCGCCAGCAGCTTGAGGACAGGGGGAGACACTGAAGCTTTCTTT. It yields the protein CASSLRTGGDTEAFF. The V and J genes are TRBV5-1 and TRBJ1-1, with 10 bases matching TRBD1. The CDR3 loop spans 15 amino acids. Germline loops: CDR1 SGHRS, CDR2 YFSETQ. J lost 3 bases, V lost 1 base, and 3 bases had no gene match.

Written as DNA, the CDR3 is TGTGCCAGCAGCGACGGGACAGGGCGCACCGGGGAGCTGTTTTTT. Residues: CASSDGTGRTGELFF. This sequence joins TRBV2 and TRBJ2-2, with 9 bases that match TRBD1. Looked up from germline, CDR1 is SNHLY and CDR2 is FYNNEI. The ends lost 6 bases at V and 4 bases at J; junction bases unmatched: 6. This CDR3 is built from 15 residues.

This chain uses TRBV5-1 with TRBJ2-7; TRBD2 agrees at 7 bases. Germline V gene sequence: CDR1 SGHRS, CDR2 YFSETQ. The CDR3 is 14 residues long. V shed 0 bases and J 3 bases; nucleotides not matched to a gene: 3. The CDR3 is CASSLGEGRYEQYF. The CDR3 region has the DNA TGCGCCAGCAGCTTGGGGGAGGGTCGCTACGAGCAGTACTTC.

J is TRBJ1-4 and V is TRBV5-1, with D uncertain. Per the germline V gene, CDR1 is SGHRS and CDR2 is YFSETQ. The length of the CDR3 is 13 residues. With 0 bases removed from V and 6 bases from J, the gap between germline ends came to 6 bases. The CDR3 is CASSLESYEKLFF. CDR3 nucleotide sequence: TGCGCCAGCAGCTTGGAATCGTATGAAAAACTGTTTTTT.

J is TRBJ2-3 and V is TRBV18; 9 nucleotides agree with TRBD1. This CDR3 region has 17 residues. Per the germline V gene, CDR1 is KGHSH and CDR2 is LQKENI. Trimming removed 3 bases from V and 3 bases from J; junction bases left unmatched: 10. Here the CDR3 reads CASSPFTGTGQTDTQYF. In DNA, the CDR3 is TGTGCCAGCTCACCGTTCACCGGGACAGGGCAAACAGATACGCAGTATTTT.

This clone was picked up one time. The CDR3: CASSSYTEETQYF. CDR3 DNA sequence: TGTGCCAGTAGTTCTTACACGGAAGAGACCCAGTACTTC. This chain connects TRBV19 to TRBJ2-5; D remains ambiguous. V lost 5 bases, J lost 3 bases, and 10 bases lay in between. CDR3 length equals 13 residues. In germline, CDR1 is LNHDA, CDR2 SQIVND (reference sequence).

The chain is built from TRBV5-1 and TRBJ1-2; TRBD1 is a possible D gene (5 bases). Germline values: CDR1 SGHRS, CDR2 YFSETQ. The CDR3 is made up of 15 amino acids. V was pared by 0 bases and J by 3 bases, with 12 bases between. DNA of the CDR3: TGCGCCAGCAGCTTGGCCCCTGGGGCTGACTATGGCTACACCTTC. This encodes CASSLAPGADYGYTF.

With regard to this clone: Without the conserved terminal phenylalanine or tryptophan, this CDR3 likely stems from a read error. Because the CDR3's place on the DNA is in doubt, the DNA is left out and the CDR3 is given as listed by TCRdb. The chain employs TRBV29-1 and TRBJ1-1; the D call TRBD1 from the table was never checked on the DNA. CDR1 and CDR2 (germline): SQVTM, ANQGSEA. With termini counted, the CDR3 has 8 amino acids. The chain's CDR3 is CSVGEGHV.

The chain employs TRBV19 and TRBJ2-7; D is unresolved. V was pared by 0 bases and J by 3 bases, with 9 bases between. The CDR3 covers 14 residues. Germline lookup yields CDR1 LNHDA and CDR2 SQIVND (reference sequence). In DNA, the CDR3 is TGTGCCAGTAGTATAGACTTAGGCCTCTACGAGCAGTACTTC. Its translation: CASSIDLGLYEQYF.

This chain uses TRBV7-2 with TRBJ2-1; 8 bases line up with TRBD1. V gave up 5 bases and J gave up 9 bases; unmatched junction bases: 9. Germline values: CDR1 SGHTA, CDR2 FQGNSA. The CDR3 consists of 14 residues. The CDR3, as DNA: TGTGCCAGCAGCCGCGACTGGACAGGGAGTGAGCAGTTCTTC. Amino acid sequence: CASSRDWTGSEQFF.

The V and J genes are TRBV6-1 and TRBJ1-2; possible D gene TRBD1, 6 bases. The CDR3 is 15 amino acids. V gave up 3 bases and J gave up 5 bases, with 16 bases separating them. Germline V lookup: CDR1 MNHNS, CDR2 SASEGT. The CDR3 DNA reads TGTGCCAGCAGTGATGGGCACCGGGGGCAATATGGCTACACCTTC. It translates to CASSDGHRGQYGYTF.

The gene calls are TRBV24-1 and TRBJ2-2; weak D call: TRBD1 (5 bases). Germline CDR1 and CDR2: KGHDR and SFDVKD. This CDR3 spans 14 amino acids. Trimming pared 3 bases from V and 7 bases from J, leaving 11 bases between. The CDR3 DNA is TGTGCCACCAGTGATAGCAGGGAAAGCGGGGAGCTGTTTTTT. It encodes CATSDSRESGELFF.

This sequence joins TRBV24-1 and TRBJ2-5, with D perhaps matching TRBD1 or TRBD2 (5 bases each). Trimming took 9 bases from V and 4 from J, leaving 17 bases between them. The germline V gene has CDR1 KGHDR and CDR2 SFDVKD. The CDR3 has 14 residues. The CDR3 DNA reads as TGTGCCACCCAGACAGCAGCTAGCCCAGAGACCCAGTACTTC. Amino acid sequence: CATQTAASPETQYF.

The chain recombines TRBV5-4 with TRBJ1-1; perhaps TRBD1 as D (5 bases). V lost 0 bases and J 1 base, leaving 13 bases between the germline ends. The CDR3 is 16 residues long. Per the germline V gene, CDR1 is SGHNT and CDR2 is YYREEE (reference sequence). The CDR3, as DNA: TGTGCCAGCAGCTTGGCATTAGGGCAGGGGAACACTGAAGCTTTCTTT. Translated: CASSLALGQGNTEAFF.

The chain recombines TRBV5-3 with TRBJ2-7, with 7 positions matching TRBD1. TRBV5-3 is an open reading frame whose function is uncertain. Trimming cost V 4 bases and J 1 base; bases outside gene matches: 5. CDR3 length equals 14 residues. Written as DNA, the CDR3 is TGTGCCAGAAGCCCTACGACAGGGTCCTACGAGCAGTACTTC. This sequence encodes CARSPTTGSYEQYF.

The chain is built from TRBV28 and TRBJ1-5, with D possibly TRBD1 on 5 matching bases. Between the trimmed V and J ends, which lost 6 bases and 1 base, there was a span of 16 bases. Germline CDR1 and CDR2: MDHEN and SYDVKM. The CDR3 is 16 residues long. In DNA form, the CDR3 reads TGTGCCAGCAGCCCAGTGACAGCACCAAGCAATCAGCCCCAGCATTTT. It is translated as CASSPVTAPSNQPQHF.

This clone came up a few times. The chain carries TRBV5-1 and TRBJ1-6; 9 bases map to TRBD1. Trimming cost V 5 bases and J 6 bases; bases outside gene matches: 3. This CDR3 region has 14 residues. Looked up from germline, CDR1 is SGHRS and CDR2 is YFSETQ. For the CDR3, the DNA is TGCGCCAGCAGTTCGGGACAGGGTAATTCACCCCTCCACTTT. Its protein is CASSSGQGNSPLHF.

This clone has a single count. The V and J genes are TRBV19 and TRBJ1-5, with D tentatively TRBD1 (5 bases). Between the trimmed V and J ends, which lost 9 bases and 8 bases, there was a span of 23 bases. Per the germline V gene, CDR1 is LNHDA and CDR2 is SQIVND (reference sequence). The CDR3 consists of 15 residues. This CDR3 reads CASEAGRWKVEPQHF. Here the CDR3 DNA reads TGTGCCAGCGAGGCGGGGCGTTGGAAGGTTGAGCCCCAGCATTTT.

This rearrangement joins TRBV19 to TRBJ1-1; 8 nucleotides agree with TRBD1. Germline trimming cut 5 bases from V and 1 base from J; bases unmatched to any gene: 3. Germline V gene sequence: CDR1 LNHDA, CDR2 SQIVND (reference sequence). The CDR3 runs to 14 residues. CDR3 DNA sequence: TGTGCCAGTAGTTACAGGGGGAGGAACACTGAAGCTTTCTTT. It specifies CASSYRGRNTEAFF. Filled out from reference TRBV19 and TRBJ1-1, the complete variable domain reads DGGITQSPKYLFRKEGQNVTLSCEQNLNHDAMYWYRQDPGQGLRLIYYSQIVNDFQKGDIAEGYSVSREKKESFPLTVTSAQKNPTAFYLCASSYRGRNTEAFFGQGTRLTVV.

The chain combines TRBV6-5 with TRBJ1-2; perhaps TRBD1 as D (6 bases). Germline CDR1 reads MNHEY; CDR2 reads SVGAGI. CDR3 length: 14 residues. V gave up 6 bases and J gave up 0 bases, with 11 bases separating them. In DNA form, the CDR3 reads TGTGCCAGCAGAGGGGGTCGGGCTAACTATGGCTACACCTTC. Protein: CASRGGRANYGYTF.

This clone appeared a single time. CDR3 residues: CAWSEGLGGGELFF. The CDR3 DNA reads as TGTGCCTGGAGTGAGGGACTAGGTGGTGGGGAGCTGTTTTTT. The chain joins TRBV30 to TRBJ2-2; 8 bases match TRBD2. Germline V CDR1 and CDR2: GTSNPN, SVGIG (reference sequence). The CDR3 contains 14 residues. V shed 1 base and J 8 bases; nucleotides not matched to a gene: 6.